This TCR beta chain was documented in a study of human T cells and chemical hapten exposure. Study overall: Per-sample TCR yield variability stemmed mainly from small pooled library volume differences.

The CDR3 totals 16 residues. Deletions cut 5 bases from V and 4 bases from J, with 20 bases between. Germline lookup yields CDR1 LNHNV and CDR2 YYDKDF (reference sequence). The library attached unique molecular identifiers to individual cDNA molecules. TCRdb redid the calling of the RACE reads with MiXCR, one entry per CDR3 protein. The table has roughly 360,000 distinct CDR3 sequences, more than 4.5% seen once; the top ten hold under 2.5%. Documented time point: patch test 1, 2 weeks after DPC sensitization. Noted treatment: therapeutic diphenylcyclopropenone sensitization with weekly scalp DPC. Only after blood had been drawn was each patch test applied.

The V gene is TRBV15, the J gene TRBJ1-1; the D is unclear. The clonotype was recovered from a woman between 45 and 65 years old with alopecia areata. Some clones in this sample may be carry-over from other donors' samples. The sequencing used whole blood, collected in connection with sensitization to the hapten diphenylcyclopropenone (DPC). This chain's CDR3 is CATSPLPRETGTEAFF. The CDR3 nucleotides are TGTGCCACCAGCCCACTACCGAGGGAAACGGGCACTGAAGCTTTCTTT.